Its frequency marks the clone carrying this T cell receptor beta chain as medium-sized. Its antigen is as yet unknown. The source of the sample is a study of T cell clusters in autoimmune cytopenias. Each sample's input was approximately 0.25 ug genomic DNA, roughly 38,000 genome equivalents. TRB rearrangements were amplified by touch-down multiplex PCR with mixed TRB-A/B primers. TCRdb re-called the multiplex PCR reads; every CDR3 protein appears as one record, without DNA. The table lists about 8,800 distinct CDR3 sequences, with 4% to 5% in the top ten. Overall study results and limits: A dominant lymphoma-associated repertoire apparently masked the cluster-lack signature in secondary cytopenia versus chronic lymphocytic leukemia. TRB repertoire shifts in secondary cytopenia and chronic lymphocytic leukemia mostly reflected lymphoma, not autoimmunity. The T cell clusters were defined only in silico, without experimental functional validation. Physiological T cell clusters of healthy donors were apparently absent in primary autoimmune cytopenia patients.

This CDR3 spans 15 amino acids. Per germline, CDR1 MNHEY and CDR2 SVGAGI. The sequence came from a human donor with an autoimmune cytopenia or autoimmune hepatitis (not recorded which). The genes are TRBV6-5 and TRBJ2-2; TCRdb picks TRBD1, but there is no DNA to check that call. Sequencing input: peripheral blood. The CDR3 sequence is CASSRDRPDTGELFF.